This T cell receptor (beta chain) was identified in a study of response to subunit inactivated influenza vaccine. Points from the study as a whole: Authors suggested that a seasonal influenza vaccination recruits few new T cells each time.

This clonotype was counted a few times. Its antigen is undetermined. The CDR3 loop spans 16 amino acids. In germline, CDR1 is SGHDT, CDR2 YYEEEE. The V end lost 0 bases, the J end lost 4 bases, and 16 bases lay between the germline ends. TCRdb redid the calling of the RT-PCR reads with MiXCR, one entry per CDR3 protein. The data contain roughly 630,000 distinct CDR3 sequences, around 15% of them singletons. The sample was PBMCs from blood, taken roughly 15 days before vaccination. This TCR was recovered from a man aged 45-65 years who received an inactivated influenza vaccine. V usage is TRBV5-6 and J usage is TRBJ1-1, with a weak D call TRBD1 (5 bases). CDR3 DNA sequence: TGTGCCAGCAGCTTGGGATCGGGCCGAGGGGCCACTGAAGCTTTCTTT. Protein: CASSLGSGRGATEAFF.